A single T cell receptor (beta chain) is shown here with its context. Its cognate antigen has yet to be identified. No qualities accompany the bases; no much larger clone lies one base away. This specimen comes from a study of T cell responses to AZD1222 COVID-19 vaccine (dated by TCRdb to about 2021). Broadly, across the study: A total of approximately 250 trial participants underwent TCR sequencing, of whom more than 200 had received two doses of AZD1222 and approximately 25 had received two doses of the MenACWY control vaccine. Trial participants were enrolled by age into subgroups of 18-55, 56-69 and 70-plus years, and around 140, 26 and 57 TCR-sequenced participants, respectively, were included in these subgroups. On the study overall, not on this receptor specifically: A significant rise in spike-specific TCR breadth and depth was observed after two AZD1222 doses relative to day 0 and relative to MenACWY recipients. In the small 56-69-year group, the increase in depth fell short of significance, most likely because of low power. The vaccine-associated CD4 TCRs covered the entire spike protein, and the dominant responses fell in regions 160-218 and 743-854. Participants were mostly white British and included more females than males, and it was suggested by the authors that clonal diversity may have been underestimated. Conclusions about previously exposed vaccinees are limited, since just 6 or 7 AZD1222 recipients were seropositive for SARS-CoV-2 at baseline. No day 14 peak-response samples were available, so repertoires were characterized only after the peak T cell response. Nearly half of unique spike-specific TCRs reportedly recognized epitopes outside regions mutated in the B.1.351 and B.1.1.7 variants.

The CDR3 regions of human TCRbeta chains were subjected to immunosequencing. The original methods were these. Repertoire TCRs were matched against a reference library of SARS-CoV-2-specific TCRs generated with the MIRA antigen-specificity platform. Breadth meant the fraction of unique TCRs that were SARS-CoV-2-associated, whereas depth meant the fraction of total T cells that were SARS-CoV-2-associated. Using the MIRA data, every spike-specific TCR was mapped to the spike region that the TCR reacted to and assigned to either a CD4 or a CD8 class. Log10-transformed breadth and depth values were compared by one-way ANOVA with Sidak's multiple comparisons tests. Here the immuneACCESS table is served through TCRdb, limited to in-frame sequences with V and J called. Missing clones are a known gap in these copies; in checked studies unresolved V genes cover under half, and the rest lacks a known reason. From that table come the V and J calls and clone size; the DNA was used to work out D and trimming. The sample table records about 140,000 clones; roughly 85% of these occur just once. Of the sample, 6.5% to 8.5% is held by the ten largest clones.

Counted from cysteine to phenylalanine, this CDR3 has 16 amino acids. CDR3 DNA only is kept here, 48 bases in frame from base 1. V and J lose 2 bases and 4 bases, and a span of 17 bases separates them. For CDR1 and CDR2, the germline V gene lists SGHVS and FQNEAQ. Interpreted using the paper, the time point label stands for: about 28 days (+/-7) after the second vaccine dose. The sample's treatment or condition label is to be understood as: meningococcal conjugate vaccine given as trial control. Samples from vaccinated people were obtained from the UK trials COV001 and COV002, which included a single-blind randomized controlled phase 2/3 trial of AZD1222 (ChAdOx1 nCoV-19) in healthy adults. For TCRbeta chain sequencing, PBMC samples from trial participants were taken at day 0 and at day 28 after the second dose.

This receptor chain uses TRBV7-8 and TRBJ1-1, and perhaps TRBD1 as D gene, on 5 matching bases. This material consisted of peripheral blood, taken 28 days after the second dose of the MenACWY control vaccine. The clonotype originates from an adult who received the MenACWY meningococcal vaccine as a control. The sequenced DNA is TGTGCCAGCAGCTTACCTGGGGGGAGGAGAACCACTGAAGCTTTCTTT. It codes for CASSLPGGRRTTEAFF.